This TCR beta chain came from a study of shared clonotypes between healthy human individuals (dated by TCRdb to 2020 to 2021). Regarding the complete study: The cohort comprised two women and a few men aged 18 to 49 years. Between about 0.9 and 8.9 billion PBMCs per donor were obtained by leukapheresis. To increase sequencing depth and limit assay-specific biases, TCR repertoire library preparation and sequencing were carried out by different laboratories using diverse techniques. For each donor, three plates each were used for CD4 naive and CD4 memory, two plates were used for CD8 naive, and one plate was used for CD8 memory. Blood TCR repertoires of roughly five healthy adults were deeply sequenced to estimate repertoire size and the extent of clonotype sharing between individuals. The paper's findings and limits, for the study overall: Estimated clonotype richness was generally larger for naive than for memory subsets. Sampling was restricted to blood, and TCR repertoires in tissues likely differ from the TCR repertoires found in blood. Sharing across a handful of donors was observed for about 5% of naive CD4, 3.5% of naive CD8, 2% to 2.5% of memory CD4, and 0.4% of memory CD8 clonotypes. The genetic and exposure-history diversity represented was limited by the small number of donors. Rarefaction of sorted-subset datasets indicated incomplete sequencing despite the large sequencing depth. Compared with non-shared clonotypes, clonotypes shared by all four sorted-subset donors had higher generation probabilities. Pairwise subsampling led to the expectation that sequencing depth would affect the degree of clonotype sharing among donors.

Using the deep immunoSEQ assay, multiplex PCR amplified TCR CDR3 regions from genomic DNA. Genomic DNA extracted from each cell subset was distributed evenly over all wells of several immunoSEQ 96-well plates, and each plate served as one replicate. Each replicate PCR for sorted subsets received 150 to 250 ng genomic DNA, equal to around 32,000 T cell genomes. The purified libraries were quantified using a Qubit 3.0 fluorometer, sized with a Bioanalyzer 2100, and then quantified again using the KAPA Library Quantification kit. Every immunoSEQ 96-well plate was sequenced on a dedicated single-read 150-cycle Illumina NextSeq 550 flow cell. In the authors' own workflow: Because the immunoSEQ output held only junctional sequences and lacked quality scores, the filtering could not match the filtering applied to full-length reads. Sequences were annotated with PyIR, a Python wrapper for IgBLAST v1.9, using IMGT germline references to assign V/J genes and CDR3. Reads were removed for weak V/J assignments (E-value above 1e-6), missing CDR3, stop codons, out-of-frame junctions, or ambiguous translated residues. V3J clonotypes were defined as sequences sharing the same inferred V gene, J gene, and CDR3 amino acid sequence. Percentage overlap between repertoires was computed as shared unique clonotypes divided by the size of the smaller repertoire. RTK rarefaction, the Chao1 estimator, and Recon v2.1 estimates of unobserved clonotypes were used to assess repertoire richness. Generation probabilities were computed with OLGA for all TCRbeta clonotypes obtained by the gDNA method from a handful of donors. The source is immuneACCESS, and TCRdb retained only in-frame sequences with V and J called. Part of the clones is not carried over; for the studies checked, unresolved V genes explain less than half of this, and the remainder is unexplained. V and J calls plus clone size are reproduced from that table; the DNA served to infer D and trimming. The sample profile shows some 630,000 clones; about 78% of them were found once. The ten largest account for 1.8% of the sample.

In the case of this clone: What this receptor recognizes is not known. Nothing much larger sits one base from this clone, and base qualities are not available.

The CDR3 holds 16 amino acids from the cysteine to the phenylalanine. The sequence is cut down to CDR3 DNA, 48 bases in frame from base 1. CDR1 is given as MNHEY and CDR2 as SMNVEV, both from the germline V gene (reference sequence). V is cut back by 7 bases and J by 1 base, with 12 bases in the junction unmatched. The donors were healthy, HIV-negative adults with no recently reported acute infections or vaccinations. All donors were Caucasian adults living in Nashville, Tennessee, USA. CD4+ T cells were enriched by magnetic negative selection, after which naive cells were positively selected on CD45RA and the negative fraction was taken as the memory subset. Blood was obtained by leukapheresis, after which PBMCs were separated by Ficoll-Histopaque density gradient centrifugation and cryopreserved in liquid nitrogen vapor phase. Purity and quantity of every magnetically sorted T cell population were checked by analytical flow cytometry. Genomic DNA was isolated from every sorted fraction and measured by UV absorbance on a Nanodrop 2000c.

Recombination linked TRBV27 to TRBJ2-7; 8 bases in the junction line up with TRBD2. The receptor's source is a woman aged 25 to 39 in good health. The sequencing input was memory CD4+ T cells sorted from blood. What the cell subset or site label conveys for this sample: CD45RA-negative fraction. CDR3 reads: CASNLAGGGRSYEQYF. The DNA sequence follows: TGTGCCAGCAATCTGGCGGGGGGAGGGCGATCCTACGAGCAGTACTTC.